This T cell receptor beta chain originates from a study of blood T cell repertoires in COVID-19. Across the whole study: Spain, Italy and the United States supplied samples that represented acute and convalescent COVID-19. T cells, B-cell-depleted T cells, or PBMCs provided the cDNA or gDNA that served as material.

In germline, CDR1 is KGHDR, CDR2 SFDVKD. The V gene lost 5 bases and the J gene lost 1 base, with 6 bases spanning the gap. The CDR3 length is 13 residues. Per the original data handling: Reference gene primer amplification in the assay estimated nucleated cell counts. Assay: immunoSEQ multiplex PCR; the TCRdb copy retains only in-frame clones and omits some. V and J calls and clone size are as listed in that table; D and trimming were resolved from the DNA. The sample carries 200,000 to 300,000 clones, around 83% recorded once. The V gene is TRBV24-1, the J gene TRBJ2-3; no reliable D call. This clonotype was sampled from a man in his forties who had recovered from COVID-19. The source material was peripheral blood. CDR3 sequence reads: CATSGSGTDTQYF. In DNA, the CDR3 is TGTGCCACCAGTGGGAGCGGCACAGATACGCAGTATTTT.